A single sample gave rise to the 32 T cell receptor beta chains below, sequenced in a study of a mutant IDH1 vaccine in newly diagnosed glioma. Time point: week 23, last vaccination. Vaccine doses each comprised 300 ug of mutant IDH1 20-mer peptide, with topical imiquimod. Only in-frame clones appear in the TCRdb table, and some are missing; sequencing was by immunoSEQ multiplex PCR. The sample has about 41,000 clones, 60% to 85% seen once; the top ten hold approximately 6.5%. Their antigen targets remain unknown. The sequences come from PBMCs, collected from a glioma patient whose treatment included an IDH1 peptide vaccine. Receptor source: a woman aged 35 to 49 with glioma. Some clones in this sample may be carry-over from other donors' samples.

The chain joins TRBV6-4 to TRBJ2-5; D gene uncertain. From germline, CDR1 is MRHNA and CDR2 SNTAGT. The CDR3 consists of 11 residues. Between the trimmed V and J ends, which lost 6 bases and 5 bases, there was a span of 7 bases. The CDR3 is CASRKEETQYF. The CDR3 DNA is TGTGCCAGCAGGAAGGAGGAGACCCAGTACTTC.

The chain has TRBV21-1 and TRBJ1-2; whether TRBD1, the table's D call, matches the DNA was not checked. TRBV21-1 is an annotated pseudogene. This CDR3 comprises 13 residues. The CDR3 DNA reads TGTGCCAGCAGCAACCAGGGGCACTATGGCTACACCTTC. It yields the protein CASSNQGHYGYTF.

The rearrangement joins TRBV5-1 to TRBJ1-4; a possible D gene is TRBD1 (6 bases). The CDR3 sequence is 14 residues long. V was shortened by 4 bases and J by 5 bases, with 12 bases between the two germline ends. The germline V gene has CDR1 SGHRS and CDR2 YFSETQ. The CDR3 nucleotides read TGCGCCAGCAGCGGATGGGACATGAATGAAAAACTGTTTTTT. Translating it yields CASSGWDMNEKLFF.

V is TRBV5-6 and J is TRBJ1-1, with 7 bases identical to TRBD1. CDR3 length equals 16 residues. Germline V lookup: CDR1 SGHDT, CDR2 YYEEEE. Germline trimming cut 3 bases from V and 0 bases from J; bases unmatched to any gene: 8. Written as DNA, the CDR3 is TGTGCCAGCAGCTCGATACAGGGGAGGTTGAACACTGAAGCTTTCTTT. Its translation is CASSSIQGRLNTEAFF. The whole variable domain, filled in from reference TRBV5-6 and TRBJ1-1, reads DAGVTQSPTHLIKTRGQQVTLRCSPKSGHDTVSWYQQALGQGPQFIFQYYEEEERQRGNFPDRFSGHQFPNYSSELNVNALLLGDSALYLCASSSIQGRLNTEAFFGQGTRLTVV.

CDR3 nucleotides: TGTGCCAGCAGCCCCTCCGGGGATCTCGTCGGGACCCAGCATTTT. Protein sequence: CASSPSGDLVGTQHF. The chain links TRBV7-9 to TRBJ1-5; unclear D gene. Trimming stripped 5 bases from V and 11 bases from J, with 22 bases between. Germline V lookup: CDR1 SEHNR, CDR2 FQNEAQ (reference sequence). CDR3 length: 15 residues.

V is TRBV20-1 and J is TRBJ2-7; D uncertain. The CDR3 length is 11 residues. Germline V gives CDR1 DFQATT, CDR2 SNEGSKA (reference sequence). V was trimmed by 6 bases and J by 2 bases, leaving 8 bases between them. This CDR3 is CSAIGPYEQYF. CDR3 sequence (DNA): TGCAGTGCCATAGGGCCCTACGAGCAGTACTTC.

This clone was observed a single time. The V and J genes are TRBV28 and TRBJ2-7, with 7 bases aligning to TRBD2. Germline CDR1 and CDR2: MDHEN and SYDVKM. Losses at the gene ends were 3 bases for V and 6 bases for J; bases not matched to a gene: 8. The CDR3 has 14 amino acids. As DNA, the CDR3 is TGTGCCAGCAGTTTTCGGGGCGGGGGTTCCGAGCAGTACTTC. Its translation: CASSFRGGGSEQYF.

The V call is TRBV6-1, the J call TRBJ2-7; D gene uncertain. Per germline, CDR1 MNHNS and CDR2 SASEGT. The CDR3 is 13 residues long. Trimming cost V 3 bases and J 6 bases, with 12 bases left between them. The CDR3 sequence is CASSEESAVEQYF. DNA for the CDR3: TGTGCCAGCAGTGAGGAGAGTGCGGTCGAGCAGTACTTC.

This chain joins TRBV15 and TRBJ2-7; maybe TRBD2 (6 bases). V was trimmed by 0 bases and J by 9 bases, leaving 15 bases between them. Per the germline V gene, CDR1 is LNHNV and CDR2 is YYDKDF (reference sequence). The CDR3 has 14 residues. CDR3 bases: TGTGCCACCAGCAGAGATGGAGGGCCTAAAGCGCAGTACTTC. The encoded protein is CATSRDGGPKAQYF. Full variable domain (rest looked up from reference TRBV15 and TRBJ2-7): DAMVIQNPRYQVTQFGKPVTLSCSQTLNHNVMYWYQQKSSQAPKLLFHYYDKDFNNEADTPDNFQSRRPNTSFCFLDIRSPGLGDTAMYLCATSRDGGPKAQYFGPGTRLTVT.

The chain carries TRBV29-1 and TRBJ2-7, with D perhaps TRBD2 (6 bases). The CDR3 runs to 12 residues. V was cut by 4 bases and J by 2 bases, with 9 bases left in between. Germline lookup yields CDR1 SQVTM and CDR2 ANQGSEA. Here the CDR3 DNA reads TGCAGCGTTGCAGCTAGCGCCTACGAGCAGTACTTC. Translated, it gives CSVAASAYEQYF.

The chain is built from TRBV19 and TRBJ2-7; D unresolved. The CDR3 runs 15 residues. Germline CDR1 and CDR2: LNHDA and SQIVND (reference sequence). V shed 5 bases and J shed 0 bases, with 14 bases lying between them. The CDR3 DNA follows: TGTGCCAGTAGTCCAGCTCGACTGTCCTCCTACGAGCAGTACTTC. It yields the protein CASSPARLSSYEQYF.

This clone was counted between two and nine times. The chain is built from TRBV19 and TRBJ2-1; 8 bases align to TRBD2. Germline assignment: CDR1 LNHDA and CDR2 SQIVND (reference sequence). J lost 6 bases, V lost 5 bases, and 18 bases had no gene match. The CDR3 contains 18 residues. The CDR3 DNA is TGTGCCAGTAGTGCGACGGGGGGGTCTGGCCAGGGAAGCAATGAGCAGTTCTTC. Its translation: CASSATGGSGQGSNEQFF.

This clone was observed a single time. The CDR3 is CASGGPGANTGELFF. DNA of the CDR3: TGTGCCAGCGGAGGGCCGGGGGCAAACACCGGGGAGCTGTTTTTT. The chain combines TRBV6-1 with TRBJ2-2, with D possibly called TRBD1 or TRBD2 (6 bases each). Trimming pared 8 bases from V and 2 bases from J, leaving 15 bases between. Germline loops: CDR1 MNHNS, CDR2 SASEGT. The CDR3 has 15 amino acids.

This clone appeared a few times. The chain carries TRBV27 and TRBJ1-1; D gene unclear. The CDR3 extends over 15 amino acids. Per the germline V gene, CDR1 is MNHEY and CDR2 is SMNVEV (reference sequence). V gave up 5 bases and J gave up 0 bases, with 13 bases separating them. The CDR3 region is CASSSPPPMNTEAFF. The DNA of the CDR3 is TGTGCCAGCAGTAGCCCTCCACCAATGAACACTGAAGCTTTCTTT.

V and J are TRBV7-8 and TRBJ1-1; 10 positions agree with TRBD1. The CDR3 is made up of 14 amino acids. Germline values: CDR1 SGHVS, CDR2 FQNEAQ. J lost 4 bases, V lost 4 bases, and 3 bases had no gene match. Written as DNA, the CDR3 is TGTGCCAGCAGCTCGGGACAGGGGCCCACTGAAGCTTTCTTT. Its translation is CASSSGQGPTEAFF.

The chain uses TRBV7-2 and TRBJ1-1, with no clear D. Germline CDR1 reads SGHTA; CDR2 reads FQGNSA. This CDR3 spans 11 amino acids. Trimming shortened V by 5 bases and J by 11 bases, and 12 bases separated the two germline ends. CDR3 DNA sequence: TGTGCCAGCAGCCGGGAGGTAGCGGCTTTCTTT. As protein: CASSREVAAFF.

The chain couples TRBV6-4 to TRBJ1-6; unclear D gene. Looked up from germline, CDR1 is MRHNA and CDR2 is SNTAGT. This CDR3 contains 15 residues. V was shortened by 5 bases and J by 5 bases, with 13 bases between the two germline ends. The CDR3 is CASSLTVEHNSPLHF. In DNA, the CDR3 is TGTGCCAGCAGTTTGACCGTCGAACATAATTCACCCCTCCACTTT.

V is TRBV11-2 and J is TRBJ2-3; 7 positions agree with TRBD2. The CDR3 runs to 16 residues. The germline gives CDR1 SGHAT, CDR2 FQNNGV. Unmatched junction bases numbered 11, after V lost 4 bases and J lost 4 bases. For the CDR3, the DNA is TGTGCCAGCAGCTCCTTGGCGGGAGCGAGGCCAGATACGCAGTATTTT. It specifies CASSSLAGARPDTQYF.

The chain is built from TRBV30 and TRBJ1-5, with 9 positions matching TRBD1. V lost 5 bases to trimming and J lost 2 bases; unmatched junction nucleotides: 1. The CDR3 spans 13 residues. Per germline, CDR1 GTSNPN and CDR2 SVGIG (reference sequence). The CDR3: CAWDRGGNQPQHF. CDR3 nucleotide sequence: TGTGCCTGGGACAGGGGGGGCAATCAGCCCCAGCATTTT.

The V gene is TRBV7-9, the J gene TRBJ2-2; the D is unclear. This CDR3 has 12 residues. Germline CDR1 SEHNR, CDR2 FQNEAQ (reference sequence). V was cut by 0 bases and J by 7 bases, with 3 bases left in between. The CDR3 DNA is TGTGCCAGCAGCTTAGCCGGCGGGGAGCTGTTTTTT. This encodes CASSLAGGELFF.

The V call is TRBV20-1, the J call TRBJ2-1, with no clear D. Trimming took off 0 bases at V and 9 bases at J, with 3 bases between the two ends. This CDR3 contains 10 residues. Per the germline V gene, CDR1 is DFQATT and CDR2 is SNEGSKA (reference sequence). The CDR3 sequence: CSAREREQFF. As DNA, the CDR3 is TGCAGTGCTAGAGAACGTGAGCAGTTCTTC.

The V and J genes are TRBV5-1 and TRBJ1-2, with TRBD1 matching over 9 bases. The CDR3 sequence is 14 residues long. Germline CDR1 and CDR2: SGHRS and YFSETQ. Trimming cost V 4 bases and J 4 bases; bases outside gene matches: 5. The CDR3: CASSLGQGLYGYTF. The CDR3 DNA reads TGCGCCAGCAGCCTCGGACAGGGGCTCTATGGCTACACCTTC.

The V gene is TRBV9, the J gene TRBJ1-1; no clear D gene. Germline CDR1 is SGDLS and CDR2 is YYNGEE. The CDR3 is made up of 14 amino acids. Trimming removed 0 bases from V and 0 bases from J, with 6 bases in between. The chain's CDR3 is CASSVAEVNTEAFF. The CDR3 nucleotides are TGTGCCAGCAGCGTAGCTGAAGTGAACACTGAAGCTTTCTTT.

This clone has just a few counts. The chain uses TRBV29-1 and TRBJ2-7; D remains ambiguous. Between the trimmed V and J ends, which lost 6 bases and 0 bases, there was a span of 12 bases. The CDR3 sequence is 13 residues long. CDR1 SQVTM and CDR2 ANQGSEA come from the germline V gene. The CDR3 DNA sequence: TGCAGCGTAATGTCAGGTGACTCCTACGAGCAGTACTTC. Amino acid sequence: CSVMSGDSYEQYF.

A word on this clone: A much larger clone lies a single base off, so this may be a read error. The V and J genes are TRBV6-1 and TRBJ2-2, with D tentatively TRBD2 (5 bases). The V end lost 0 bases, the J end lost 1 base, and 6 bases lay between the germline ends. The CDR3 totals 15 residues. The germline V gene has CDR1 MNHNS and CDR2 SASEGT. The CDR3 protein is CASSEAGVNTGELFF. The CDR3 DNA reads as TGTGCCAGCAGTGAAGCGGGAGTGAACACCGGGGAGCTGTTTTTT.

This chain connects TRBV4-1 to TRBJ1-5, with D unresolved. The CDR3 is made up of 19 amino acids. From germline, CDR1 is MGHRA and CDR2 YSYEKL. V was shortened by 0 bases and J by 9 bases, with 27 bases between the two germline ends. CDR3 protein: CASSQDAEETFYRSRPQHF. CDR3 in DNA: TGCGCCAGCAGCCAAGACGCGGAGGAAACCTTCTACCGATCTCGGCCCCAGCATTTT.

This clone was found a few times. The rearrangement links TRBV5-4 to TRBJ2-3; D is unresolved. CDR1 is SGHNT, CDR2 YYREEE, per germline (reference sequence). This CDR3 is built from 14 residues. V lost 2 bases, J lost 1 base, and 8 bases lay in between. CDR3 amino acids: CASSLMDRTDTQYF. CDR3 coding DNA: TGTGCCAGCAGCTTAATGGACCGCACAGATACGCAGTATTTT.

The sample holds one count of this clone. The rearrangement uses TRBV19 and TRBJ1-1; D is uncertain. The CDR3 is 14 amino acids. Germline lookup yields CDR1 LNHDA and CDR2 SQIVND (reference sequence). Trimming took 3 bases from V and 10 from J, leaving 18 bases between them. The CDR3 sequence is CASSIGPGSHPAFF. The CDR3, as DNA: TGTGCCAGTAGTATCGGTCCAGGCTCACACCCAGCTTTCTTT.

The gene calls are TRBV6-5 and TRBJ1-4; D is ambiguous. The germline gives CDR1 MNHEY, CDR2 SVGAGI. The CDR3 totals 12 residues. V shed 6 bases and J shed 8 bases, with 10 bases lying between them. CDR3 sequence: CASRNSAEKLFF. DNA for the CDR3: TGTGCCAGCAGGAACAGCGCCGAAAAACTGTTTTTT.

This clone was counted a few times. V and J are TRBV4-2 and TRBJ1-5; no definite D call. Trimming removed 1 base from V and 8 bases from J, with 15 bases in between. This CDR3 is built from 15 residues. Germline CDR1 is LGHNA and CDR2 is YNFKEQ. The CDR3 spells CASSQASRPLEPQHF. DNA of the CDR3: TGTGCCAGCAGCCAAGCTTCGCGGCCTTTGGAGCCCCAGCATTTT.

The rearrangement uses TRBV9 and TRBJ1-2; tentatively, D is TRBD1 (6 bases). V gave up 3 bases and J gave up 7 bases, with 22 bases separating them. The germline CDR1 and CDR2 sequences are SGDLS and YYNGEE. The CDR3 runs 16 residues. CDR3 protein: CASSGHPTGGSVGYTF. The CDR3 nucleotides read TGTGCCAGCAGCGGACACCCGACAGGAGGTTCGGTTGGCTACACCTTC.

This clone was counted between two and nine times. The rearrangement joins TRBV27 to TRBJ2-1; the D gene is possibly TRBD2 (5 bases). This CDR3 comprises 13 residues. V lost 4 bases, J lost 4 bases, and 8 bases lay in between. CDR1 MNHEY and CDR2 SMNVEV come from the germline V gene (reference sequence). The CDR3 DNA reads TGTGCCAGCAGTTACGGGGATTACAATGAGCAGTTCTTC. Translating it yields CASSYGDYNEQFF.